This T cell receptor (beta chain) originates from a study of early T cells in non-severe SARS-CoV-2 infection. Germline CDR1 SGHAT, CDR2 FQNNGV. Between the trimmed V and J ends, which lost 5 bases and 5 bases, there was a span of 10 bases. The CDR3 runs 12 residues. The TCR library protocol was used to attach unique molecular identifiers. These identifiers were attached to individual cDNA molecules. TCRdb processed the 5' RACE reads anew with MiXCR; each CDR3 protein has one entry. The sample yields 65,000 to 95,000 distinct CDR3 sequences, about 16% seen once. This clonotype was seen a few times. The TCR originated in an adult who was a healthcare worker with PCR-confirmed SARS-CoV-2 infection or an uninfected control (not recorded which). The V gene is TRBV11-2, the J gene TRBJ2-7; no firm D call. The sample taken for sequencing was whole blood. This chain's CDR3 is CASSRLSNEQYF. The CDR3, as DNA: TGTGCCAGCAGCAGACTTTCAAACGAGCAGTACTTC.